The sequence of this TCR beta chain was determined in a study of cytomegalovirus exposure and HLA in healthy donors. Overall study findings and caveats: Later examination showed HLA-associated TCR beta chains had greater clonal expansion than equally common others. Some public TCRs appeared in many individuals, while most sequences were rare. It was likely that a cluster of highly shared sequence variants was a sequencing artifact.

Germline assignment: CDR1 SGHTS and CDR2 YDEGEE. This CDR3 contains 17 residues. The V gene end was trimmed by 0 bases and the J gene end by 1 base; junction bases not matched to a gene: 7. Comments on this clone: Its antigen is unidentified.

PCR used 60 Vbeta primers and 13 Jbeta primers. Using immunoSEQ multiplex PCR, the repertoire was profiled, and TCRdb retains in-frame clones only, with some absent. The profile covers roughly 180,000 clones, with around 80% appearing a single time and 1.4% to 1.5% taken by the ten largest. Among the donors, all were healthy bone marrow donors. V usage is TRBV5-8 and J usage is TRBJ2-1; 7 bases match TRBD2. The sample consisted of PBMCs. This sequence originates from a woman between 25 and 40 years old in good health and CMV-seropositive. DNA of the CDR3: TGTGCCAGCAGCTTGGAATTTGGCGGGAGATCCTACAATGAGCAGTTCTTC. This sequence encodes CASSLEFGGRSYNEQFF.